This passage covers 5 T cell receptor beta chains from one sample sequenced in a study of shared clonotypes between healthy human individuals. Measured with immunoSEQ multiplex PCR; TCRdb has only the in-frame clones, and not every one. The sample contains a few million clones, about 94% of which appear only once. Naive-designated CD8 cells lacked CD45RO, were positively enriched for CCR7, and omitted terminally differentiated effector memory CD45RA+ cells. The sequenced sample consisted of naive CD8+ T cells from PBMCs. These receptors were collected from a man younger than 35 in good health. Some clones in this sample may be carry-over from other donors' samples.

The rearrangement links TRBV18 to TRBJ1-1; the D gene is possibly TRBD1 (5 bases). V was clipped by 3 bases and J by 4 bases, with 18 bases between them. The CDR3 contains 16 residues. Germline V gene data show CDR1 as KGHSH and CDR2 as LQKENI. This CDR3 reads CASSPAKGIGGTEAFF. DNA for the CDR3: TGTGCCAGCTCACCGGCGAAAGGAATTGGGGGCACTGAAGCTTTCTTT.

The rearrangement links TRBV11-3 to TRBJ1-5; D may be TRBD1 (6 bases). The CDR3 is made up of 16 amino acids. The germline V gene has CDR1 SGHNT and CDR2 YENEEA. Trimming cost V 1 base and J 2 bases, with 12 bases left between them. This CDR3 reads CASSLGSGGCNQPQHF. CDR3 nucleotide sequence: TGTGCCAGCAGCTTAGGCTCTGGGGGCTGCAATCAGCCCCAGCATTTT.

The chain joins TRBV28 to TRBJ1-1; D is undetermined. The CDR3 runs to 14 residues. CDR1 and CDR2 from the germline V gene are MDHEN and SYDVKM. V was trimmed by 1 base and J by 6 bases, leaving 12 bases between them. The CDR3 protein is CASSLFPGSAEAFF. In DNA form, the CDR3 reads TGTGCCAGCAGTTTATTCCCGGGGTCCGCTGAAGCTTTCTTT.

This clone was observed a handful of times. The rearrangement uses TRBV7-9 and TRBJ1-5; D perhaps matches TRBD1 (5 bases). This CDR3 contains 16 residues. CDR1 SEHNR and CDR2 FQNEAQ come from the germline V gene (reference sequence). V was cut by 10 bases and J by 1 base, with 20 bases left in between. CDR3 nucleotides: TGTGCCACCGGAGTCGGCCAGGGCGGGAGCAATCAGCCCCAGCATTTT. Protein: CATGVGQGGSNQPQHF.

The chain couples TRBV6-1 to TRBJ1-3; 12 bases line up with TRBD1. The V gene end was trimmed by 2 bases and the J gene end by 1 base; junction bases not matched to a gene: 6. Looked up from germline, CDR1 is MNHNS and CDR2 is SASEGT. The CDR3 spans 18 residues. Here the CDR3 DNA reads TGTGCCAGCAGTGAACGGGGACAGGGGGCAGTTTCTGGAAACACCATATATTTT. The encoded protein is CASSERGQGAVSGNTIYF.